This T cell receptor (beta chain) was captured by sequencing in a study of cytomegalovirus exposure and HLA in healthy donors (dated by TCRdb to the late 2010s). In the study overall: According to a later analysis, one platform produced both the 110 or so validation repertoires and the 670 or so repertoires of the first cohort. The aim of the study was to test whether cataloging public T cell receptors could identify signatures of past pathogen exposure. In addition to the first cohort of 666 subjects, a separate validation cohort of about 120 different subjects was used. To predict cytomegalovirus infection status, the study combined high-throughput TCR immunosequencing, statistical association of individual TCRs with disease status, and machine learning.

The donors were included in the validation cohort of 130 or so subjects, a group kept apart from the approximately 700-subject first cohort. Results and caveats for the whole study, not just this receptor: According to the authors, the approach could potentially be generalized to other disease states and immunological phenotypes. Most TCR sequences were seen in very few donors, while some public TCRs were found in many individuals. Of the cluster scores, about 94% were above 0 in a later analysis, which found that TCRs clustered in the first cohort also tended to co-occur in the approximately 110 validation repertoires. In the study, some 160 TCR beta chains were listed as associated with cytomegalovirus. In vitro tests confirmed that three of the cytomegalovirus-associated TCR beta chains recognize cytomegalovirus antigens. A later analysis lacked HLA typing for the validation cohort, so it scored co-occurrence in that cohort across all 110 or so repertoires. In both the original and validation cohorts, the classifier was reported to diagnose cytomegalovirus status with high specificity and sensitivity.

V is shortened by 5 bases, J by 10 bases, and the region joining them spans 14 bases. Measured from the cysteine to the phenylalanine, the CDR3 is 11 residues long. The only DNA kept is the CDR3, 33 bases in frame from the first base. The germline V gene (reference sequence) gives CDR1 as GTSNPN and CDR2 as SVGIG. As regards this clone: Its antigen is not yet known. No base quality information exists; no much larger clone differs at one position.

The library was prepared using the immunoSEQ multiplex PCR assay. Concerning the study's data processing: A statistical classification framework was built to diagnose cytomegalovirus status from the catalog of TCR beta chain sequences. TCRdb took over this immuneACCESS table, retaining in-frame rearrangements with V and J assigned. Such tables are incomplete; in checked studies, under half of the missing clones stem from an unresolved V gene, and the remainder is unexplained. Clone size and the V and J calls come from that table; the DNA yielded D and trimming. The sample contains about 180,000 clones, about 85% of them found a single time. The top ten clones comprise 16% of the sample.

This clonotype originated in a young man in good health and CMV-seropositive. The sample was PBMCs. This chain joins TRBV30 to TRBJ1-1; TRBD1 is possibly the D segment (5 matching bases). The bases read TGTGCCTGGGGAAGACAGTACGGAGCTTTCTTT. Its protein product is CAWGRQYGAFF.